Here is one T cell receptor (beta chain) with its context. The antigen is unknown. Germline assignment: CDR1 SGHRS and CDR2 YFSETQ. The CDR3 sequence is 17 residues long. Trimming stripped 4 bases from V and 0 bases from J, with 17 bases between. Vbeta (60) and Jbeta (13) primers were used in the PCR. Profiled with immunoSEQ multiplex PCR; TCRdb holds only in-frame clones, not every one. The table records fewer than 60,000 clones, 50% to 70% of them present only once. This sample stems from a study of cytomegalovirus exposure and HLA in healthy donors. Whole-study findings and limits: Researchers had no immune exposure information except CMV serostatus available. Reportedly, TCR beta sequences accurately predicted HLA-A and HLA-B alleles in most subjects. An analysis that was carried out later associated 16,951 TCR beta sequences with HLA alleles at 0.05 false discovery rate.

The sequenced sample consisted of PBMCs. The TCR sequence derives from a human donor in good health. The rearrangement joins TRBV5-1 to TRBJ1-5, with D possibly being TRBD1 (5 bases). The CDR3 DNA is TGCGCCAGCAGCCTCCTCAGGGTTTGTGTTAGCAATCAGCCCCAGCATTTT. Translation gives CASSLLRVCVSNQPQHF.